This note documents a single TCR beta chain sequence. Antigen unknown. Treatment here: some 20 received Ad26.COV2.S at low or high dose, single or two shots; a few received placebo; per-sample allocation not given. Samples analyzed were those drawn on day 63 after the first vaccine or placebo injection. An adult aged 18-55 years in Boston served as the donor. Germline CDR1 and CDR2: SGHTA and FQGNSA. The CDR3 spans 14 residues. V shed 3 bases and J shed 9 bases, with 15 bases lying between them. The repertoire was sequenced with immunoSEQ multiplex PCR; TCRdb's copy has only in-frame clones and lacks some. The data hold about 400,000 clones, with 88% observed a single time. The source of the sample is a study of Ad26.COV2.S vaccination and SARS-CoV-2 variants. Across the study: Ad26.COV2.S given intramuscularly, once or twice 56 days apart.

Study-level findings and limits: Vaccinated and placebo-treated recipients had similar non-spike TCR breadth.

This TCR came from a person aged 18-65 years who received the Ad26.COV2.S COVID-19 vaccine or a placebo. This chain joins TRBV7-2 and TRBJ2-1; D call uncertain. The sequences come from peripheral blood, collected in a trial of Ad26.COV2.S vaccine versus placebo. CDR3 protein: CASSFQSGQSEQFF. The CDR3 DNA sequence: TGTGCCAGCAGCTTCCAAAGTGGGCAGTCTGAGCAGTTCTTC. Based on the CDR3 plus reference TRBV7-2 and TRBJ2-1, the full variable domain is GAGVSQSPSNKVTEKGKDVELRCDPISGHTALYWYRQSLGQGLEFLIYFQGNSAPDKSGLPSDRFSAERTGGSVSTLTIQRTQQEDSAVYLCASSFQSGQSEQFFGPGTRLTVL.